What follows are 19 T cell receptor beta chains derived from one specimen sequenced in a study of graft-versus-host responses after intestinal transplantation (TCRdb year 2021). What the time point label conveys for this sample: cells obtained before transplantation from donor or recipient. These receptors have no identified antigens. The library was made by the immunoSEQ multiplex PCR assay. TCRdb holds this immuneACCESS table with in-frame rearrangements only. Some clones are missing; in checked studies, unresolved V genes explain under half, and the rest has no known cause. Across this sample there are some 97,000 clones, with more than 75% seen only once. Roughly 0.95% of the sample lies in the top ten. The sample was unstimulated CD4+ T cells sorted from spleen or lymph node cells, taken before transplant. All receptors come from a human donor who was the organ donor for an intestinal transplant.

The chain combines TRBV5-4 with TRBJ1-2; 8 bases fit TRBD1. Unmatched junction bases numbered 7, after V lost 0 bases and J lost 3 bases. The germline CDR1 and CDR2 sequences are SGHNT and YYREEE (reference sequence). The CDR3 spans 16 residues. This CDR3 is CASSLARTGMYYGYTF. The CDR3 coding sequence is TGTGCCAGCAGCTTGGCGCGGACAGGGATGTACTATGGCTACACCTTC.

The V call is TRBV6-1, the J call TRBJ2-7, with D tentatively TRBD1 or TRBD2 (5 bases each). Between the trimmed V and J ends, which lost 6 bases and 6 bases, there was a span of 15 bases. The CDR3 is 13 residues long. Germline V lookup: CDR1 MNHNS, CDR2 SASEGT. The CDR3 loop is CASRAGTAAEQYF. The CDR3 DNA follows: TGTGCCAGCAGGGCCGGGACGGCGGCCGAGCAGTACTTC.

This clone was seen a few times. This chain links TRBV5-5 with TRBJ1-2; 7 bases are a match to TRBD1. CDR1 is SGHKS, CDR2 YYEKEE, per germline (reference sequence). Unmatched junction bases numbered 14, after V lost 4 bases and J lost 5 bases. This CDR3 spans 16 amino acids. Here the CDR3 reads CASSQGTANLRYGYTF. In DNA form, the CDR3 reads TGTGCCAGCAGCCAGGGGACAGCCAATCTTAGGTATGGCTACACCTTC.

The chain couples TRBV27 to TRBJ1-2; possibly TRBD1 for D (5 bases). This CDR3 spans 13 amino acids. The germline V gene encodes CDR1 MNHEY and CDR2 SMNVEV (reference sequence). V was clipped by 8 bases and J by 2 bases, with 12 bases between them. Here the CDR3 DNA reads TGTGCCAGCGGCTCGACAGTCAACTATGGCTACACCTTC. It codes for CASGSTVNYGYTF.

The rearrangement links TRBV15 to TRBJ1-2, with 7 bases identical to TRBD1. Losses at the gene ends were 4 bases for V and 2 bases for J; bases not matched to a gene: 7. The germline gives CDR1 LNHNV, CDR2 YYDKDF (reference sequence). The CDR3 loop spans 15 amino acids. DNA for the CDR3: TGTGCCACCAGCATCAGACAGGGCATGAACTATGGCTACACCTTC. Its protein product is CATSIRQGMNYGYTF.

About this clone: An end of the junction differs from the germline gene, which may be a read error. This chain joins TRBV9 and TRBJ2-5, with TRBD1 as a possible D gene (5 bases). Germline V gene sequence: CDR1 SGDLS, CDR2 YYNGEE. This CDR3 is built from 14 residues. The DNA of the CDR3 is TGTGCCGGCAGCGTAGGGGCAGCGAAAGAGACCCAGTACTTC. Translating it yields CAGSVGAAKETQYF. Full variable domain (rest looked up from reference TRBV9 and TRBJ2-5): DSGVTQTPKHLITATGQRVTLRCSPRSGDLSVYWYQQSLDQGLQFLIQYYNGEERAKGNILERFSAQQFPDLHSELNLSSLELGDSALYFCAGSVGAAKETQYFGPGTRLLVL.

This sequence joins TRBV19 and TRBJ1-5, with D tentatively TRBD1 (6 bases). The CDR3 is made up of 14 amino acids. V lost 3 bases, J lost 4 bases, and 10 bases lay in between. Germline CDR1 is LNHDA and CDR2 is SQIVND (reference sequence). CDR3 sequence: CASSIEDRNQPQHF. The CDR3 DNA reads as TGTGCCAGTAGTATCGAGGACAGAAATCAGCCCCAGCATTTT. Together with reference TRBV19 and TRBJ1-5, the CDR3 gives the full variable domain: DGGITQSPKYLFRKEGQNVTLSCEQNLNHDAMYWYRQDPGQGLRLIYYSQIVNDFQKGDIAEGYSVSREKKESFPLTVTSAQKNPTAFYLCASSIEDRNQPQHFGDGTRLSIL.

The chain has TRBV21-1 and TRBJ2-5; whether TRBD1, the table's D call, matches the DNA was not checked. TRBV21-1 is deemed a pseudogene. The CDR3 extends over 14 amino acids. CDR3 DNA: TGTGCCAGCAGCCCCCAAACCCAGGGGCTTACCCAGTACTTC. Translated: CASSPQTQGLTQYF.

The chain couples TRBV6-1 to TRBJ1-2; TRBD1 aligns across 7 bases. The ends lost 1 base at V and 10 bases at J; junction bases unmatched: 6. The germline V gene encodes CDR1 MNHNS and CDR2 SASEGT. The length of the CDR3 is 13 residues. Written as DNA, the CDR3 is TGTGCCAGCAGTGAAGGCCAGGGGGGTGCCTACACCTTC. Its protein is CASSEGQGGAYTF.

The CDR3 loop is CASSSGTGSGNQPQHF. CDR3 DNA: TGTGCCAGCAGCTCAGGGACAGGGAGTGGGAATCAGCCCCAGCATTTT. V usage is TRBV7-8 and J usage is TRBJ1-5; 9 bases line up with TRBD1. Trimming at V came to 4 bases and at J to 4 bases, leaving 8 bases not matched to a gene. This CDR3 region has 16 residues. CDR1 is SGHVS and CDR2 is FQNEAQ in the germline V gene.

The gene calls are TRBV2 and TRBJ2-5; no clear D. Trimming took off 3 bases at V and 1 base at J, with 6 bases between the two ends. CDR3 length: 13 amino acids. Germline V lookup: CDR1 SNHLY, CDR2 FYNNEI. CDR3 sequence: CASSEASQETQYF. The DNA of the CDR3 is TGTGCCAGCAGTGAGGCCAGCCAAGAGACCCAGTACTTC.

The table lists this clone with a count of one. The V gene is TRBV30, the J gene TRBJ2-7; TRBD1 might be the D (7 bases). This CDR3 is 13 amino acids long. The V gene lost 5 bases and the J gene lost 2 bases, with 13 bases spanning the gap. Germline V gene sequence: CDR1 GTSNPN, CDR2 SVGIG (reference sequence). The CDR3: CAWSGGGAYEQYF. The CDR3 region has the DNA TGTGCCTGGTCCGGAGGGGGCGCCTACGAGCAGTACTTC.

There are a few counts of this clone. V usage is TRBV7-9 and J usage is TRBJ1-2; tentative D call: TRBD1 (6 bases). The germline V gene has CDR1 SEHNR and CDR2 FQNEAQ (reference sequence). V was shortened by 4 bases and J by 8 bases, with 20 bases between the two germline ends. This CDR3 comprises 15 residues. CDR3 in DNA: TGTGCCAGCAGCTCGGCGATGGGGGCAGGGGCGGGCTACACCTTC. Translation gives CASSSAMGAGAGYTF.

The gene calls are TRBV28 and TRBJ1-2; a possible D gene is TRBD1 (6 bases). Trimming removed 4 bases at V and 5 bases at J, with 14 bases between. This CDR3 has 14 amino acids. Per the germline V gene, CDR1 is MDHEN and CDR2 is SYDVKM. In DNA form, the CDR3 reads TGTGCCAGCAGTTCCCCCCAGGGGATATATGGCTACACCTTC. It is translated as CASSSPQGIYGYTF.

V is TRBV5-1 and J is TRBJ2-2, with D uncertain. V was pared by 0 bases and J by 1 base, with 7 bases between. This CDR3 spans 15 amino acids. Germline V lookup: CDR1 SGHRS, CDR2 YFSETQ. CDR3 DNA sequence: TGCGCCAGCAGCTTGGCGCATCAGAACACCGGGGAGCTGTTTTTT. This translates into CASSLAHQNTGELFF.

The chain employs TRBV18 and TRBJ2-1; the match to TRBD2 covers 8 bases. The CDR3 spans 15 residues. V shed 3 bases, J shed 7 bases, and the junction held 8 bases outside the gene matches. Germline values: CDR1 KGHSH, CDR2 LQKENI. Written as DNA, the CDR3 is TGTGCCAGCTCACCGGTGGCGGGGGGTCTAAATGAGCAGTTCTTC. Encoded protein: CASSPVAGGLNEQFF. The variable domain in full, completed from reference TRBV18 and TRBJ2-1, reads NAGVMQNPRHLVRRRGQEARLRCSPMKGHSHVYWYRQLPEEGLKFMVYLQKENIIDESGMPKERFSAEFPKEGPSILRIQQVVRGDSAAYFCASSPVAGGLNEQFFGPGTRLTVL.

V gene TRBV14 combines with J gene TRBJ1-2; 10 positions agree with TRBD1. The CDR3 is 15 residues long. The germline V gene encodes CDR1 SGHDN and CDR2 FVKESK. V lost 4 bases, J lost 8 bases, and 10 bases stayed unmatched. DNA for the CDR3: TGTGCCAGCAGCCTATTGGGACAGGGGACAGAAGGCTACACCTTC. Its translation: CASSLLGQGTEGYTF.

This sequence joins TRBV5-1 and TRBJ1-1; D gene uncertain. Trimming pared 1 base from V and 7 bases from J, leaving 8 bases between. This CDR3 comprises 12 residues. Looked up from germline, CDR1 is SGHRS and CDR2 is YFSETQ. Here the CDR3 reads CASSLIQGEAFF. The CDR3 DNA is TGCGCCAGCAGCTTGATTCAAGGTGAAGCTTTCTTT.

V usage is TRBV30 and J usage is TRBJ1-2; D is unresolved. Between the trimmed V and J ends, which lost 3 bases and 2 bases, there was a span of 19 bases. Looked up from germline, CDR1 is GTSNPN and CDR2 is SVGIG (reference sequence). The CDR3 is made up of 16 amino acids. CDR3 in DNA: TGTGCCTGGAGCGCTTACTCCGGAGGTTGGAACTATGGCTACACCTTC. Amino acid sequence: CAWSAYSGGWNYGYTF.